This T cell receptor beta chain was found in a study of shared clonotypes between healthy human individuals. Across the whole study: There were three CD4 naive, three CD4 memory, two CD8 naive and one CD8 memory plates per donor. Study-wide findings and caveats: Exclusively blood specimens were collected; tissue repertoires likely differ.

The authors ran the assay at deep level. Authors' processing steps: Junction-only immunoSEQ data arrived without quality scores, meaning filtering differed. Clones were sequenced by immunoSEQ multiplex PCR, and TCRdb holds only the in-frame ones, with some missing. D and trimming come from the DNA, and the V and J calls and clone size come from that table. The repertoire holds about 800,000 clones, with about 96% as singletons. This CDR3 spans 14 amino acids. Trimming pared 1 base from V and 4 bases from J, leaving 8 bases between. The germline CDR1 and CDR2 sequences are SEHNR and FQNEAQ (reference sequence). Points on this clone: As yet, its antigen is unknown.

Naive-designated CD8 cells lacked CD45RO, were positively enriched for CCR7, and omitted terminally differentiated effector memory CD45RA+ cells. The sequence was collected from a man aged 25-45 years in good health. The J gene is TRBJ1-3, the V gene TRBV7-9; D is perhaps TRBD1 (5 bases). Sequencing was performed on naive CD8+ T cells sorted from blood. The CDR3 sequence: CASSLGDRGNTIYF. CDR3 sequence (DNA): TGTGCCAGCAGCTTAGGGGACCGGGGAAACACCATATATTTT.